Each of the 14 T cell receptor beta chains below was sequenced from the same sample in a study of Tregs in tolerant kidney transplant recipients. Sequenced by immunoSEQ multiplex PCR; TCRdb stores in-frame clones only, minus some. The table records tens of thousands of clones, around 87% of them present only once. Related graft donors supplied nonmyeloablative bone marrow transplants, and mixed chimerism was transient. This sample comprised CD4+ T cells from blood (PBMCs), obtained 6 months after the transplant. These receptors all stem from a human patient who received a combined kidney and bone marrow transplant. Some T cells may have originated in the graft donor.

The V call is TRBV5-1, the J call TRBJ2-5, with 10 bases lining up with TRBD1. V lost 3 bases, J lost 4 bases, and 0 bases stayed unmatched. This CDR3 has 13 residues. From germline, CDR1 is SGHRS and CDR2 YFSETQ. CDR3 protein: CASSWTGGETQYF. The CDR3, as DNA: TGCGCCAGCAGCTGGACAGGGGGAGAGACCCAGTACTTC.

The chain has TRBV5-1 and TRBJ1-2, with D maybe TRBD1 (6 bases). With 3 bases removed from V and 0 bases from J, the gap between germline ends came to 12 bases. The CDR3 length is 15 residues. Germline CDR1 reads SGHRS; CDR2 reads YFSETQ. CDR3 bases: TGCGCCAGCAGCTCCCAAGGGGGACCTAACTATGGCTACACCTTC. This codes for CASSSQGGPNYGYTF.

V is TRBV2 and J is TRBJ2-1; 7 bases fit TRBD2. Germline CDR1 and CDR2: SNHLY and FYNNEI. With V trimmed by 2 bases and J by 9 bases, 7 bases remained unmatched. The CDR3 has 14 residues. The CDR3 sequence: CASSELAEIIEQFF. CDR3 nucleotide sequence: TGTGCCAGCAGTGAACTAGCGGAGATCATTGAGCAGTTCTTC.

The table lists this clone with a few counts. This chain joins TRBV7-9 and TRBJ1-3, with TRBD1 matching over 11 bases. The CDR3 is 13 residues long. Germline values: CDR1 SEHNR, CDR2 FQNEAQ (reference sequence). V was clipped by 8 bases and J by 7 bases; unmatched bases: 4. The CDR3 DNA reads TGTGCCAGCGGGGACAGGGGGGATAACACCATATATTTT. Translation: CASGDRGDNTIYF.

The sample holds a few counts of this clone. V usage is TRBV2 and J usage is TRBJ2-2; 11 nucleotides match TRBD2. This CDR3 spans 18 amino acids. Germline-derived CDR1 and CDR2 are SNHLY and FYNNEI. V lost 3 bases and J lost 4; bases outside the gene matches: 10. The CDR3 protein is CASSEASGGTRRTGELFF. Written as DNA, the CDR3 is TGTGCCAGCAGTGAGGCTAGCGGGGGGACAAGGCGCACCGGGGAGCTGTTTTTT.

In regard to this clone: At one end the junction does not follow the germline gene, possibly because of a read error. Other DNA sequences in the sample encode the same CDR3. The chain carries TRBV9 and TRBJ1-6, with TRBD1 as a possible D gene (5 bases). Germline V gene sequence: CDR1 SGDLS, CDR2 YYNGEE. CDR3 length equals 14 residues. In DNA form, the CDR3 reads TGTGCCAGCAGCGTACAGGGCAATAACTCACCCCTCCACTTT. Amino acids: CASSVQGNNSPLHF.

The chain carries TRBV6-1 and TRBJ1-2, with TRBD1 matching over 7 bases. V was pared by 6 bases and J by 7 bases, with 8 bases of the junction left unmatched. The CDR3 covers 13 residues. Germline assignment: CDR1 MNHNS and CDR2 SASEGT. CDR3 sequence (DNA): TGTGCCAGCAGAAAGGGGACAGCCTCTGGCTACACCTTC. Its translation: CASRKGTASGYTF.

The J gene is TRBJ1-6, the V gene TRBV7-9; the match to TRBD1 covers 8 bases. Germline values: CDR1 SEHNR, CDR2 FQNEAQ (reference sequence). The CDR3 has 17 residues. Trimming at V came to 5 bases and at J to 6 bases, leaving 12 bases not matched to a gene. Here the CDR3 DNA reads TGTGCCAGCAGCCCTTGGACAGGGCGCCTACTTAATTCACCCCTCCACTTT. As protein: CASSPWTGRLLNSPLHF.

The rearrangement joins TRBV5-5 to TRBJ2-3, with TRBD2 identical over 13 bases. This CDR3 has 16 amino acids. V gave up 4 bases and J gave up 2 bases; unmatched junction bases: 4. Germline assignment: CDR1 SGHKS and CDR2 YYEKEE (reference sequence). CDR3 in DNA: TGTGCCAGCAGCCGGGGACTAGCGGGATCCACAGATACGCAGTATTTT. Translating it yields CASSRGLAGSTDTQYF. Full variable domain (missing parts from reference TRBV5-5 and TRBJ2-3): DAGVTQSPTHLIKTRGQQVTLRCSPISGHKSVSWYQQVLGQGPQFIFQYYEKEERGRGNFPDRFSARQFPNYSSELNVNALLLGDSALYLCASSRGLAGSTDTQYFGPGTRLTVL.

V is TRBV7-2 and J is TRBJ2-7, with D maybe TRBD1 (9 bases). Trimming pared 5 bases from V and 3 bases from J, leaving 20 bases between. CDR1 is SGHTA and CDR2 is FQGNSA in the germline V gene. The CDR3 runs 16 residues. In DNA, the CDR3 is TGTGCCAGCAGCGTCGGGGGGGGACAGGGCATCTACGAGCAGTACTTC. Translating gives CASSVGGGQGIYEQYF.

The V and J genes are TRBV12-5 and TRBJ2-5; D gene unclear. The germline V and J ends were trimmed by 2 bases and 2 bases, with 6 bases remaining between them. The CDR3 runs to 13 residues. Per the germline V gene, CDR1 is LGHNT and CDR2 is FRNRAP. Written as DNA, the CDR3 is TGTGCTAGTGGTTTGCGGGTACAAGAGACCCAGTACTTC. Protein: CASGLRVQETQYF.

V is TRBV28 and J is TRBJ1-2; D is possibly TRBD1 (6 bases). This CDR3 contains 13 residues. V was trimmed by 6 bases and J by 4 bases, leaving 12 bases between them. From germline, CDR1 is MDHEN and CDR2 SYDVKM. The CDR3 sequence is CASSLDRIYGYTF. CDR3 in DNA: TGTGCCAGCAGCCTGGACAGAATCTATGGCTACACCTTC.

The chain recombines TRBV29-1 with TRBJ2-5; no reliable D call. The CDR3 loop spans 12 amino acids. The germline V gene has CDR1 SQVTM and CDR2 ANQGSEA. Trimming left V 7 bases short and J 0 bases short, with 9 bases between. The CDR3 is CSAAGYQETQYF. The CDR3 DNA is TGCAGCGCCGCAGGTTACCAAGAGACCCAGTACTTC.

CDR3 in DNA: TGTGCCAGCAGCTTATTCGGGGGATCCGGGGAGCTGTTTTTT. Its protein is CASSLFGGSGELFF. The rearrangement uses TRBV7-2 and TRBJ2-2; maybe TRBD2 (6 bases). This CDR3 contains 14 residues. CDR1 SGHTA and CDR2 FQGNSA come from the germline V gene. The V end was cut by 2 bases, the J end by 6 bases, with 10 bases between.